The rows below give T cell receptor beta chains drawn from one sample of a study of CD4 T cell repertoires in COVID-19. Clones were read by immunoSEQ multiplex PCR, and TCRdb kept only the in-frame ones, dropping some. This repertoire shows 20,000 to 25,000 clones, over 75% found once; its top ten account for roughly 0.62%. Sequencing was performed on central memory CD4+ T cells from blood, taken before the COVID-19 pandemic. The source is a human donor who had COVID-19. CDR3s include the opening cysteine and the closing phenylalanine or tryptophan. D genes are given only for firm matches. Size is omitted from some rows. Given values are once, few, many or a class for expanded clones.

j_call cdr3_length d_call v_call clone_size cdr3_nt cdr3_aa
TRBJ2-3 13 TRBD1 TRBV2 . TGTGCCAGCACCGGACAGGGCCAGGGTACGCAGTATTTT CASTGQGQGTQYF
TRBJ1-2 13 . TRBV6-1 once TGTGCCAGCAGATATCACCAGGGATATGGCTACACCTTC CASRYHQGYGYTF
TRBJ2-5 15 TRBD1 TRBV11-3 . TGTGCCAGCAGCTCAGGGGGACAGCTCCAAGAGACCCAGTACTTC CASSSGGQLQETQYF
TRBJ1-1 13 TRBD1 TRBV6-5 . TGTGCCAGCAATCCGGGACAGGAGACTGAAGCTTTCTTT CASNPGQETEAFF
TRBJ1-2 11 . TRBV25-1 . TGTGCCAGTAGTAGGGGGTATGGCTACACCTTC CASSRGYGYTF
TRBJ1-1 17 . TRBV11-2 . TGTGCCAGCAGCTTAGAGGGTGCGTGGGGGCCATACACTGAAGCTTTCTTT CASSLEGAWGPYTEAFF
TRBJ2-7 13 TRBD1 TRBV6-1 . TGTGCCAGCAATTCGGGACAGGGCTACGAGCAGTACTTC CASNSGQGYEQYF
TRBJ2-7 15 . TRBV5-4 . TGTGCCAGCAGCTTGGGACAGGTTGCTTCCTACGAGCAGTACTTC CASSLGQVASYEQYF
TRBJ1-2 13 . TRBV5-1 . TGCGCCAGCAGCTTGGAAGGGGCGAGGGGCTACACCTTC CASSLEGARGYTF
TRBJ1-4 14 . TRBV10-3 . TGTGCCATCAGTACAGGAACAACTAATGAAAAACTGTTTTTT CAISTGTTNEKLFF
TRBJ1-2 13 . TRBV30 few TGTGCCTGGAGTGTAGAGGCAAACTATGGCTACACCTTC CAWSVEANYGYTF
TRBJ2-1 11 . TRBV7-2 . TGTGCCAGCAGTGGTGCGGGTGAGCAGTTCTTC CASSGAGEQFF
TRBJ1-1 14 . TRBV18 once TGTGCCAGCTCAATCCAGAAGTCCCCGACTGAAGCTTTCTTT CASSIQKSPTEAFF
TRBJ1-5 16 TRBD1 TRBV19 . TGTGCCAGTAGTATAGTCCCTGGACAGGGGCGTGAGCCCCAGCATTTT CASSIVPGQGREPQHF
TRBJ2-7 17 TRBD2 TRBV7-8 . TGTGCCAGCAGTTCAACCTTAGCGGGAGGTCTCTCCTACGAGCAGTACTTC CASSSTLAGGLSYEQYF
TRBJ2-6 16 . TRBV7-2 . TGTGCCAGCAGCTTTGTGACAGCCTCTGGGGCCAACGTCCTGACTTTC CASSFVTASGANVLTF
TRBJ1-1 14 . TRBV18 . TGTGCCAGCTCACCGGGGGCGCAGGGGAATGAAGCTTTCTTT CASSPGAQGNEAFF
TRBJ1-2 14 . TRBV5-5 . TGTGCCAGCAGCTTGGGACAGGCGAACTATGGCTACACCTTC CASSLGQANYGYTF
TRBJ1-1 15 TRBD1 TRBV6-1 few TGTGCCAGCAGTGAACGAGGCAGGGGGCACCTTGAAGCTTTCTTT CASSERGRGHLEAFF
TRBJ2-3 17 . TRBV5-1 . TGCGCCAGCAGCTTGGGGATCGCGGGGGCCAGCACAGATACGCAGTATTTT CASSLGIAGASTDTQYF
TRBJ2-1 15 TRBD1 TRBV19 . TGTGCCAGTAGTATCTCCAGGGGGCCATACAATGAGCAGTTCTTC CASSISRGPYNEQFF
TRBJ2-3 16 TRBD1 TRBV11-2 . TGTGCCAGCAGCCCTCCGGGACAGGGGCCCACAGATACGCAGTATTTT CASSPPGQGPTDTQYF
TRBJ1-1 13 . TRBV19 . TGTGCCAGTAGTAACTCCCGACAGACTGAAGCTTTCTTT CASSNSRQTEAFF
TRBJ2-2 16 TRBD2 TRBV28 . TGTGCCAGCAGTCAGGGACTAGCGGGAGGGAGCGGGGAGCTGTTTTTT CASSQGLAGGSGELFF
TRBJ1-2 16 . TRBV18 . TGTGCCAGCTCACCCCAGGACGGGGTATCGGGCTATGGCTACACCTTC CASSPQDGVSGYGYTF
TRBJ2-7 15 TRBD2 TRBV5-1 . TGCGCCAGCAGCTTGCCAAGGGGAGGGAAAGGGGAGCAGTACTTC CASSLPRGGKGEQYF
TRBJ2-1 8 . TRBV2 . TGTGCCAGCTCCGGAGAGTTCTTC CASSGEFF
TRBJ1-1 16 . TRBV13 . TGTGCCAGCACACCAAGTTGGTTCGGGATAAACACTGAAGCTTTCTTT CASTPSWFGINTEAFF
TRBJ2-3 11 . TRBV2 . TGTGCCAGCAGCAGGGTAGATACGCAGTATTTT CASSRVDTQYF
TRBJ2-2 14 . TRBV5-5 few TGTGCCAGCAGCTTGTTGATCGGCACCGGGGAGCTGTTTTTT CASSLLIGTGELFF
TRBJ1-4 18 . TRBV30 . TGTGCCTGGAGTAAAGGGTTAGACAGGCTCGCAACTAATGAAAAACTGTTTTTT CAWSKGLDRLATNEKLFF
TRBJ1-1 16 TRBD1 TRBV6-1 . TGTGCCAGCAGTGAAGTAAGGGGGCGAAAGAACACTGAAGCTTTCTTT CASSEVRGRKNTEAFF